The present TCR beta chain was sequenced within a study of regulatory T cells in long-lasting Graves disease. The overall study: Patients met the persistent Graves' disease definition after over 5 years of antithyroid drugs with positive TSH receptor antibodies. Study findings and constraints: Peripheral blood alone, not thyroid tissue, underwent study. Patients with persistent Graves' had lower TCR diversity than newly diagnosed patients.

Arm-PCR of CDR3 regions and iRepertoire HTBI primers were used to build TCR beta libraries. MiXCR, run by TCRdb on the multiplex PCR reads, gives a single entry per CDR3 protein. The sample lists about 420,000 distinct CDR3 sequences; 23% were seen once. The CDR3 length is 15 residues. Germline-derived CDR1 and CDR2 are ENHRY and SYGVKD. V was pared by 6 bases and J by 0 bases, with 7 bases of the junction left unmatched. Time point: persistent/refractory GD, antithyroid drugs over 5 years with positive TRAb. TCR sequences were obtained from RNA taken from PBMCs. As concerns this clonotype: The antigen is unknown.

The receptor's source is a female donor with Graves disease. The chain couples TRBV10-3 to TRBJ2-5, with TRBD1 matching 7 bases. Sequenced material: peripheral blood mononuclear cells (PBMCs), taken when the disease was refractory, from a patient treated with antithyroid drugs. The CDR3: CAISTGDTYQETQYF. The CDR3 region has the DNA TGTGCCATCAGCACAGGGGATACGTACCAAGAGACCCAGTACTTC.